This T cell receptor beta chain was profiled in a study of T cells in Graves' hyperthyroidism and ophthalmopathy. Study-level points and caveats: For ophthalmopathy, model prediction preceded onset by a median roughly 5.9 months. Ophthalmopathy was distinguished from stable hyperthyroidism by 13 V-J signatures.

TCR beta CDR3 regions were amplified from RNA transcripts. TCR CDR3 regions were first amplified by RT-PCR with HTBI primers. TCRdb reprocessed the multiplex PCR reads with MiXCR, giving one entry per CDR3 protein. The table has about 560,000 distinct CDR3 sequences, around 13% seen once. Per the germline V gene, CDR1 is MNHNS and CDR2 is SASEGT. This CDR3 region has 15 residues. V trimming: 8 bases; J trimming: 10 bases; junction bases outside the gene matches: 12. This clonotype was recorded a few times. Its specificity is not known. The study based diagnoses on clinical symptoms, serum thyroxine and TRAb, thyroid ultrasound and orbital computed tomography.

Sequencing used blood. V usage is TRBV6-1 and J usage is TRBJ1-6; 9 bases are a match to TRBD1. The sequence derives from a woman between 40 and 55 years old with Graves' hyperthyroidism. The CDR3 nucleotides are TGTGCCAGCGGCCTGGAACAGGGGGCTCGATCACCCCTCCACTTT. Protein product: CASGLEQGARSPLHF.